A single sample is the source of the 20 T cell receptor beta chains below, sequenced in a study of CD8+ T cells in alopecia areata. RNA was isolated and reverse transcribed to cDNA, the sequencing template. Assay used: immunoSEQ multiplex PCR; TCRdb lists only in-frame clones, some missing. The sample shows about 220,000 clones, roughly 56% of them seen only once. The treatment was: oral pan-JAK inhibitor, 5-10 mg twice daily. The sample here was CD4+ T cells sorted from blood, taken at week 4, from a patient treated with tofacitinib. The source is a human donor with alopecia areata.

The gene calls are TRBV15 and TRBJ1-2; 12 bases align to TRBD1. V lost 3 bases, J lost 3 bases, and 5 bases stayed unmatched. The CDR3 has 16 amino acids. CDR1 and CDR2 from the germline V gene are LNHNV and YYDKDF (reference sequence). The CDR3 is CATSRRGTGGDYGYTF. Here the CDR3 DNA reads TGTGCCACCAGCAGGAGAGGGACAGGGGGCGACTATGGCTACACCTTC.

The chain joins TRBV9 to TRBJ2-7, with D perhaps matching TRBD2 (5 bases). CDR1 is SGDLS and CDR2 is YYNGEE in the germline V gene. Trimming removed 0 bases at V and 7 bases at J, with 8 bases between. The CDR3 spans 12 residues. The CDR3 region is CASSVGPGEQYF. The CDR3 DNA follows: TGTGCCAGCAGCGTAGGACCGGGGGAGCAGTACTTC.

V usage is TRBV5-6 and J usage is TRBJ2-3, with a weak D call TRBD2 (6 bases). CDR1 SGHDT and CDR2 YYEEEE come from the germline V gene. Trimming took 0 bases from V and 3 from J, leaving 11 bases between them. The CDR3 extends over 15 amino acids. The DNA of the CDR3 is TGTGCCAGCAGCTTGGCCACAGGAGGGACAGATACGCAGTATTTT. Amino acid sequence: CASSLATGGTDTQYF. Full variable domain (rest looked up from reference TRBV5-6 and TRBJ2-3): DAGVTQSPTHLIKTRGQQVTLRCSPKSGHDTVSWYQQALGQGPQFIFQYYEEEERQRGNFPDRFSGHQFPNYSSELNVNALLLGDSALYLCASSLATGGTDTQYFGPGTRLTVL.

This clone has more than one count but fewer than ten. V and J are TRBV29-1 and TRBJ2-7; D not certain. Germline V CDR1 and CDR2: SQVTM, ANQGSEA. V dropped 4 bases and J dropped 3 bases, with 25 bases sitting between them. The length of the CDR3 is 17 residues. CDR3 region: CSVVPGQVPVNRYEQYF. In DNA form, the CDR3 reads TGCAGCGTTGTACCTGGCCAGGTCCCCGTTAACCGCTACGAGCAGTACTTC.

This rearrangement joins TRBV19 to TRBJ2-7, with TRBD1 matching 9 bases. CDR1 is LNHDA, CDR2 SQIVND, per germline (reference sequence). V gave up 9 bases and J gave up 1 base; unmatched junction bases: 13. The CDR3 length is 16 residues. CDR3 loop: CARRTPRGTGSYEQYF. Written as DNA, the CDR3 is TGTGCCAGGAGAACTCCCAGGGGGACAGGGTCCTACGAGCAGTACTTC.

This clone has a handful of counts. The gene calls are TRBV27 and TRBJ1-6; D call uncertain. Germline lookup yields CDR1 MNHEY and CDR2 SMNVEV (reference sequence). Trimming pared 7 bases from V and 8 bases from J, leaving 18 bases between. This CDR3 has 15 amino acids. For the CDR3, the DNA is TGTGCCAGCAAAAATTCGGTCGTGCAGGATTCACCCCTCCACTTT. This encodes CASKNSVVQDSPLHF.

This clone was counted only a few times. The rearrangement joins TRBV10-1 to TRBJ2-3; D remains ambiguous. The V gene's germline CDR1 is WNHNN and CDR2 SYGVQD (reference sequence). Trimming took 5 bases from V and 5 from J, leaving 8 bases between them. This CDR3 spans 12 amino acids. For the CDR3, the DNA is TGCGCCAGCAGTTTCCCAAGAGATACGCAGTATTTT. Protein product: CASSFPRDTQYF.

V and J are TRBV10-3 and TRBJ2-7; D gene unclear. This CDR3 spans 13 amino acids. Trimming shortened V by 7 bases and J by 2 bases, and 12 bases separated the two germline ends. Germline values: CDR1 ENHRY, CDR2 SYGVKD. CDR3 loop: CAITPDGAYEQYF. CDR3 coding DNA: TGTGCCATCACCCCGGACGGAGCCTACGAGCAGTACTTC.

This clone was observed at least ten times. This chain joins TRBV7-2 and TRBJ2-6; TRBD1 matches 10 bases. Per the germline V gene, CDR1 is SGHTA and CDR2 is FQGNSA. This CDR3 is 19 amino acids long. The V gene end was trimmed by 5 bases and the J gene end by 0 bases; junction bases not matched to a gene: 10. This CDR3 is CASSLRGGTGVSGANVLTF. The DNA for the CDR3 is TGTGCCAGCAGCCTTCGAGGAGGGACAGGGGTCTCTGGGGCCAACGTCCTGACTTTC. Filled out from reference TRBV7-2 and TRBJ2-6, the complete variable domain reads GAGVSQSPSNKVTEKGKDVELRCDPISGHTALYWYRQSLGQGLEFLIYFQGNSAPDKSGLPSDRFSAERTGGSVSTLTIQRTQQEDSAVYLCASSLRGGTGVSGANVLTFGAGSRLTVL.

This chain connects TRBV6-1 to TRBJ1-2; weak D call: TRBD1 (6 bases). Trimming left V 2 bases short and J 6 bases short, with 10 bases between. Germline V lookup: CDR1 MNHNS, CDR2 SASEGT. The CDR3 is 13 residues long. The CDR3 coding sequence is TGTGCCAGCAGTGAAACAGGGAGGGATGGCTACACCTTC. It specifies CASSETGRDGYTF.

The V call is TRBV9, the J call TRBJ2-2; unclear D gene. The length of the CDR3 is 12 residues. Germline CDR1 reads SGDLS; CDR2 reads YYNGEE. Between the trimmed V and J ends, which lost 4 bases and 3 bases, there was a span of 4 bases. CDR3: CASSPYTGELFF. The CDR3 region has the DNA TGTGCCAGCAGCCCTTACACCGGGGAGCTGTTTTTT.

The chain couples TRBV2 to TRBJ1-5, with no clear D. The CDR3 is 14 residues long. Germline V gene data show CDR1 as SNHLY and CDR2 as FYNNEI. V was trimmed by 3 bases and J by 0 bases, leaving 6 bases between them. In nucleotides, the CDR3 is TGTGCCAGCAGTGAGAGAAATAGCAATCAGCCCCAGCATTTT. Translation gives CASSERNSNQPQHF. Full variable domain (rest looked up from reference TRBV2 and TRBJ1-5): EPEVTQTPSHQVTQMGQEVILRCVPISNHLYFYWYRQILGQKVEFLVSFYNNEISEKSEIFDDQFSVERPDGSNFTLKIRSTKLEDSAMYFCASSERNSNQPQHFGDGTRLSIL.

This clone came up a few times. The gene calls are TRBV10-3 and TRBJ2-7, with D uncertain. The germline V gene encodes CDR1 ENHRY and CDR2 SYGVKD. This CDR3 region has 15 residues. V was cut by 3 bases and J by 3 bases, with 15 bases left in between. CDR3 region: CAISDGPTVFYEQYF. DNA of the CDR3: TGTGCCATCAGTGACGGGCCCACGGTGTTCTACGAGCAGTACTTC.

CDR3 sequence (DNA): TGTGCCAGCAGCGTAGGGGACGAGACCCAGTACTTC. This codes for CASSVGDETQYF. The chain carries TRBV9 and TRBJ2-5, with D possibly being TRBD1 or TRBD2 (5 bases each). Germline CDR1 reads SGDLS; CDR2 reads YYNGEE. The CDR3 sequence is 12 residues long. V dropped 0 bases and J dropped 5 bases, with 5 bases sitting between them.

Only one count was recorded for this clone. This chain links TRBV30 with TRBJ1-1; the D is unclear. CDR3 length: 12 residues. V was clipped by 3 bases and J by 0 bases, with 5 bases between them. The germline CDR1 and CDR2 sequences are GTSNPN and SVGIG (reference sequence). The CDR3: CAWRYLNTEAFF. CDR3 nucleotides: TGTGCCTGGAGGTATCTGAACACTGAAGCTTTCTTT.

The chain carries TRBV10-3 and TRBJ1-1, with 8 nucleotides matching TRBD1. The germline gives CDR1 ENHRY, CDR2 SYGVKD. The CDR3 has 15 residues. The trim removed 10 bases at V and 0 bases at J, leaving 10 bases unmatched. The CDR3 coding sequence is TGTGCCACGAAAGACGGACAGGGCGTGAACACTGAAGCTTTCTTT. It encodes CATKDGQGVNTEAFF.

The chain carries TRBV18 and TRBJ2-3; no firm D call. This CDR3 is 12 amino acids long. V was cut by 6 bases and J by 1 base, with 5 bases left in between. Germline V gene sequence: CDR1 KGHSH, CDR2 LQKENI. Written as DNA, the CDR3 is TGTGCCAGCTCGACTCGCACAGATACGCAGTATTTT. Translating it yields CASSTRTDTQYF.

This clone was recorded a few times. The rearrangement joins TRBV29-1 to TRBJ2-5; TRBD1 or TRBD2 may be the D gene (6 bases each). Trimming removed 2 bases from V and 4 bases from J, with 8 bases in between. The CDR3 contains 12 residues. Per the germline V gene, CDR1 is SQVTM and CDR2 is ANQGSEA. CDR3 protein: CSVEPGAETQYF. CDR3 nucleotide sequence: TGCAGCGTTGAACCGGGGGCAGAGACCCAGTACTTC. Supplemented by reference TRBV29-1 and TRBJ2-5, the full variable domain reads SAVISQKPSRDICQRGTSLTIQCQVDSQVTMMFWYRQQPGQSLTLIATANQGSEATYESGFVIDKFPISRPNLTFSTLTVSNMSPEDSSIYLCSVEPGAETQYFGPGTRLLVL.

For this clone: Additional DNA sequences in this sample encode the identical CDR3. The gene calls are TRBV30 and TRBJ1-5; D not resolved. The CDR3 spans 13 residues. V was cut by 2 bases and J by 1 base, with 6 bases left in between. Germline V gene data show CDR1 as GTSNPN and CDR2 as SVGIG (reference sequence). The CDR3, as DNA: TGTGCCTGGAGTTCGGGAAGCAATCAGCCCCAGCATTTT. This encodes CAWSSGSNQPQHF.

This clone appeared a few times. CDR3 DNA sequence: TGTGCGAGCCGAGACAGCGGTCCCTACGAGCAGTACTTC. It specifies CASRDSGPYEQYF. The chain is built from TRBV11-1 and TRBJ2-7; D may correspond to TRBD1 or TRBD2 (5 bases each). Germline V gene sequence: CDR1 SGHAT, CDR2 FQDESV (reference sequence). CDR3 size: 13 residues.